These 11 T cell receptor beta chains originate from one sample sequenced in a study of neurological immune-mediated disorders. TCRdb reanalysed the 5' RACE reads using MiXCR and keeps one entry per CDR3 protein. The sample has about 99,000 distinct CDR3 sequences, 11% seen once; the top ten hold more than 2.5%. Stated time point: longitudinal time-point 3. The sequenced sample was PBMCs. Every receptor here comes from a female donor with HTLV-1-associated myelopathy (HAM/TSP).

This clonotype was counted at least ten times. Here the CDR3 reads CASSPGAEASYEQYF. CDR3 DNA sequence: TGTGCCAGCTCACCCGGTGCAGAGGCATCATACGAGCAGTACTTC. The gene calls are TRBV18 and TRBJ2-7; D is ambiguous. V lost 3 bases, J lost 4 bases, and 16 bases lay in between. CDR1 KGHSH and CDR2 LQKENI come from the germline V gene. CDR3 length: 15 amino acids.

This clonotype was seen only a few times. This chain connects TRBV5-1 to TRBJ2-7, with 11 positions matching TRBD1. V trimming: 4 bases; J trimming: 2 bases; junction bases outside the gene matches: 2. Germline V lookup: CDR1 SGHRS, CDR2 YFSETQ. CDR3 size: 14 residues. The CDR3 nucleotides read TGCGCCAGCAGCACGGGACAGGGGGCCTACGAGCAGTACTTC. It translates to CASSTGQGAYEQYF.

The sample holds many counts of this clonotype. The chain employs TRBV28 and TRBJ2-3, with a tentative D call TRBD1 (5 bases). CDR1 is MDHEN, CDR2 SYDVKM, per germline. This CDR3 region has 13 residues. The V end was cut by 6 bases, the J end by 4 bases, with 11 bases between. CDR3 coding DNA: TGTGCCAGCAGAGGGGATGGCCCAGATACGCAGTATTTT. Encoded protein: CASRGDGPDTQYF.

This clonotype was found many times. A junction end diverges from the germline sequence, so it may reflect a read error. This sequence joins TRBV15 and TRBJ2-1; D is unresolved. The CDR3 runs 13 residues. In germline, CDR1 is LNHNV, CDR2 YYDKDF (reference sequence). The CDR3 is CATSRDETGEQFF. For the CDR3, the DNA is TGTGCTACCAGCAGAGATGAGACGGGTGAGCAGTTCTTC. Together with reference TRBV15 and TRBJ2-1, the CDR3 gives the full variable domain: DAMVIQNPRYQVTQFGKPVTLSCSQTLNHNVMYWYQQKSSQAPKLLFHYYDKDFNNEADTPDNFQSRRPNTSFCFLDIRSPGLGDTAMYLCATSRDETGEQFFGPGTRLTVL.

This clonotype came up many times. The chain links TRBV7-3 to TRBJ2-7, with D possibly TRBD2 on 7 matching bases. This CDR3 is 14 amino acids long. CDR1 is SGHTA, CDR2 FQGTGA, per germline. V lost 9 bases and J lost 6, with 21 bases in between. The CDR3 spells CASSRGAMTGEQYF. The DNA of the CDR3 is TGTGCCAGTAGCCGGGGGGCCATGACAGGCGAGCAGTACTTC.

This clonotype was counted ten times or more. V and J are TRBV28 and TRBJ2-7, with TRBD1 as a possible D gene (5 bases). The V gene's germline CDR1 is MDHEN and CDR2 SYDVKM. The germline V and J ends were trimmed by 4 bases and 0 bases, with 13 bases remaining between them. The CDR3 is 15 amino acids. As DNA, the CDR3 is TGTGCCAGCAGTTCCCCCTCAGGGTTCTCCTACGAGCAGTACTTC. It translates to CASSSPSGFSYEQYF.

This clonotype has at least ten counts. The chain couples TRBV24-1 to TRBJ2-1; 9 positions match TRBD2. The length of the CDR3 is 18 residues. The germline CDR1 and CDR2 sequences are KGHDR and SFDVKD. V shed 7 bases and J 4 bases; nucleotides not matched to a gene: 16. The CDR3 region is CATRPGERGVALYNEQFF. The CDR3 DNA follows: TGTGCCACCAGGCCTGGGGAGCGGGGGGTTGCTCTTTACAATGAGCAGTTCTTC.

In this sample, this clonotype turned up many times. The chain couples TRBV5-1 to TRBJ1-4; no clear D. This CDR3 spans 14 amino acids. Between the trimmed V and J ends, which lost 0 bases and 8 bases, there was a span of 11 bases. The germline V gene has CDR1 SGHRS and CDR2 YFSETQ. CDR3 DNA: TGCGCCAGCAGCTTGGGGTTAGCTCGAGAAAAACTGTTTTTT. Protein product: CASSLGLAREKLFF.

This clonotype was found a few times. CDR3 sequence reads: CASSLAAAGPNEQFF. The CDR3 DNA is TGTGCCAGCAGCTTAGCGGCGGCAGGCCCCAATGAGCAGTTCTTC. The rearrangement joins TRBV11-2 to TRBJ2-1; D is unresolved. V was shortened by 1 base and J by 6 bases, with 13 bases between the two germline ends. This CDR3 has 15 amino acids. From germline, CDR1 is SGHAT and CDR2 FQNNGV. The whole variable domain, remainder taken from reference TRBV11-2 and TRBJ2-1, is EAGVAQSPRYKIIEKRQSVAFWCNPISGHATLYWYQQILGQGPKLLIQFQNNGVVDDSQLPKDRFSAERLKGVDSTLKIQPAKLEDSAVYLCASSLAAAGPNEQFFGPGTRLTVL.

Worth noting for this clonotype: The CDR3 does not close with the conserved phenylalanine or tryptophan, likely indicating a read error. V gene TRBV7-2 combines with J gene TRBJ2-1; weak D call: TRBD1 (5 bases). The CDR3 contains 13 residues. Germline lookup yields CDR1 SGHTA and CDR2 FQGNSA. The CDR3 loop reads CAGRPTGPVEQFV. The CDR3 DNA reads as TGTGCCGGCAGACCAACAGGTCCCGTAGAGCAGTTCGTC.

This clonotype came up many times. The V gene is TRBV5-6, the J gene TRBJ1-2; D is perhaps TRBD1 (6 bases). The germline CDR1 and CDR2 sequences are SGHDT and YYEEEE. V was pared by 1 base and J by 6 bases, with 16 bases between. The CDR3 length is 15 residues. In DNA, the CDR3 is TGTGCCAGCAGCTTGACCGGGACACCAGACCATGGCTACACCTTC. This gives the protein CASSLTGTPDHGYTF.